Listed below are T cell receptor beta chains from one sample, sequenced in a study of T-cell memory formation after mild COVID-19. Each CDR3 protein gets one entry after TCRdb re-called the 5' RACE reads with MiXCR. This table holds some 210,000 distinct CDR3 sequences, about 10% found once. The sequenced sample consisted of PBMCs or a T cell subset sorted from them (not recorded which). These TCRs come from a man aged 18 to 29 who had mild COVID-19 (a few samples of this study predate the infection). Cell type and time point are not known. CDR3s include the opening cysteine and the closing phenylalanine or tryptophan. A D gene is named only where the DNA matches it firmly. Size values are once, few and many counts, or a class for expanded clones, and some rows have none.

many | TRBJ2-5 | TRBD2 | TRBV9 | TGTGCCAGCAGCGTCTCATCGACTAGCCTAGAGACCCAGTACTTC | CASSVSSTSLETQYF
NA | TRBJ2-5 | NA | TRBV7-9 | TGTGCCAGCCAGGGCTGGCAAGAGACCCAGTACTTC | CASQGWQETQYF
many | TRBJ1-2 | NA | TRBV3-1 | TGTGCCAGCAGCCAAGACAGGGCGCCTCAAGCTGGCTACACCTTC | CASSQDRAPQAGYTF
few | TRBJ2-1 | NA | TRBV3-1 | TGTGCCAGCAGCCAGGGGGACTTCTTCAACAATGAGCAGTTCTTC | CASSQGDFFNNEQFF
NA | TRBJ2-2 | NA | TRBV20-1 | TGCAGTGTCTACAGAAACACCGGGGAGCTGTTTTTT | CSVYRNTGELFF
many | TRBJ2-3 | NA | TRBV5-1 | TGCGCCAGCAGGAGCGTGGGTACGCAGTATTTT | CASRSVGTQYF
many | TRBJ1-4 | NA | TRBV5-5 | TGTGCCAGCAACTTAGAAGCAACTAATGAAAAACTGTTTTTT | CASNLEATNEKLFF
NA | TRBJ2-1 | NA | TRBV23-1 | TGCGCCAGCACCACCCGGGACTCCGGATCCCCTCCGAAAATCAATGAGCAGTTCTTC | CASTTRDSGSPPKINEQFF
few | TRBJ2-3 | NA | TRBV11-2 | TGTGCCAGCAGCTTTTTGAGGCCTCCCACAGATACGCAGTATTTT | CASSFLRPPTDTQYF
NA | TRBJ2-5 | NA | TRBV20-1 | TGCAGTGCCGAACGCATGGGGGTTAGGGAGACCCAGTACTTC | CSAERMGVRETQYF
NA | TRBJ2-1 | TRBD2 | TRBV6-5 | TGTGCCAGCAGTTACTATGCTAGCGGGGGGGTCGTTGAGCAGTTCTTC | CASSYYASGGVVEQFF
NA | TRBJ2-5 | TRBD1 | TRBV6-1 | TGTGCCAGCAGTGAAATTAATTCGGGACAGGGGTTTTCAGAGACCCAGTACTTC | CASSEINSGQGFSETQYF
NA | TRBJ2-5 | TRBD1 | TRBV19 | TGTGCCAGTAGTACGGACAGGGGGAGGTGGAAGACCCAGTACTTC | CASSTDRGRWKTQYF
NA | TRBJ1-4 | NA | TRBV5-1 | TGCGCCAGCAGCTTGGGTCCGGGCAGGGGAACCGAAAAACTGTTTTTT | CASSLGPGRGTEKLFF
NA | TRBJ2-3 | NA | TRBV5-6 | TGTGCCAGCAGCTTGGAGTTCACAGATACGCAGTATTTT | CASSLEFTDTQYF
NA | TRBJ1-5 | TRBD1 | TRBV7-2 | TGTGCCAGCAGCTTCGGGACGGGACAGTACGGTCAGCCCCAGCATTTT | CASSFGTGQYGQPQHF
NA | TRBJ2-6 | NA | TRBV12-3/TRBV12-4 | TGTGCCAGCAGCAATCCCAGGGTTGAGGCTGGGGCCAACGTCCTGACTTTC | CASSNPRVEAGANVLTF
NA | TRBJ1-4 | NA | TRBV4-3 | TGCGCCAGCAGCCCTATCAGGGGTAATGAAAAACTGTTTTTT | CASSPIRGNEKLFF
few | TRBJ2-3 | NA | TRBV12-3/TRBV12-4 | TGTGCCAGCAGTTTGTTCAGTACAGGTGGGGGCACAGATACGCAGTATTTT | CASSLFSTGGGTDTQYF
NA | TRBJ2-3 | NA | TRBV20-1 | TGCAGTGCTAGAGATGTGGGGTACACAGATACGCAGTATTTT | CSARDVGYTDTQYF
few | TRBJ1-1 | NA | TRBV25-1 | TGTGCCAGCAGTGTTAGCCGTAGCGCTGAAGCTTTCTTT | CASSVSRSAEAFF
NA | TRBJ1-2 | TRBD1 | TRBV27 | TGTGCCAGCAGTTCCATACAGGGGAGCTATGGCTACACCTTC | CASSSIQGSYGYTF
NA | TRBJ2-4 | NA | TRBV12-3/TRBV12-4 | TGTGCCAGCAGTACCGGGAGAGGCGTTAAAAACATTCAGTACTTC | CASSTGRGVKNIQYF
many | TRBJ2-4 | NA | TRBV7-2 | TGTGCCAGCAGCTCCGAGAGAAACATTCAGTACTTC | CASSSERNIQYF
few | TRBJ1-4 | NA | TRBV7-9 | TGTGCCACCCCAACTGCAACTAATGAAAAACTGTTTTTT | CATPTATNEKLFF
NA | TRBJ1-1 | NA | TRBV3-1 | TGTGCCAGCCGGCGGGACTGGGACACTGAAGCTTTCTTT | CASRRDWDTEAFF
few | TRBJ2-2 | NA | TRBV9 | TGTGCCAGCAGCAAAACAGGGCTTAACACCGGGGAGCTGTTTTTT | CASSKTGLNTGELFF
NA | TRBJ1-2 | NA | TRBV6-5 | TGTGCCAGCAGGGCGCAGATACGCTATGGCTACACCTTC | CASRAQIRYGYTF
few | TRBJ2-6 | NA | TRBV27 | TGTGCCAGCAGTTTCCTGGGGGGGGCCAACGTCCTGACTTTC | CASSFLGGANVLTF
few | TRBJ1-2 | NA | TRBV20-1 | TGCAGTGCTAGTAACTATGGCTACACCTTC | CSASNYGYTF
few | TRBJ2-1 | NA | TRBV20-1 | TGCAGTGCTGCCTCCTACAATGAGCAGTTCTTC | CSAASYNEQFF
many | TRBJ2-2 | NA | TRBV9 | TGTGCCAGCAGCGTTGCCGGGGAGCTGTTTTTT | CASSVAGELFF
NA | TRBJ2-3 | NA | TRBV20-1 | TGCAGTGCAAGGGACTCGCTTGGCACAGATACGCAGTATTTT | CSARDSLGTDTQYF
many | TRBJ1-1 | NA | TRBV7-2 | TGTGCCAGCAGCTTAATGAACACTGAAGCTTTCTTT | CASSLMNTEAFF
NA | TRBJ2-6 | NA | TRBV29-1 | TGCAGCGTTGGATCGGGGGGGGCCAACGTCCTGACTTTC | CSVGSGGANVLTF
many | TRBJ2-5 | NA | TRBV2 | TGTGCCAGCAGTGTGGAGACCCAGTACTTC | CASSVETQYF
few | TRBJ2-7 | NA | TRBV6-1 | TGTGCCAGCAGCGCGCTCCGGGGCAATTACGAGCAGTACTTC | CASSALRGNYEQYF
NA | TRBJ2-2 | NA | TRBV4-3 | TGCGCCAGCAGCCAAGATTCTCAGGGATCCGGGGAGCTGTTTTTT | CASSQDSQGSGELFF
NA | TRBJ1-6 | NA | TRBV12-3/TRBV12-4 | TGTGCCAGCAGTCCACGAAGCTCCTATAATTCACCCCTCCACTTT | CASSPRSSYNSPLHF
NA | TRBJ1-3 | NA | TRBV7-2 | TGTGCCAGCAGCTTTCGTGGAAACACCATATATTTT | CASSFRGNTIYF
few | TRBJ1-5 | NA | TRBV7-2 | TGTGCCAGCAGCGTAGATGGCAATCAGCCCCAGCATTTT | CASSVDGNQPQHF